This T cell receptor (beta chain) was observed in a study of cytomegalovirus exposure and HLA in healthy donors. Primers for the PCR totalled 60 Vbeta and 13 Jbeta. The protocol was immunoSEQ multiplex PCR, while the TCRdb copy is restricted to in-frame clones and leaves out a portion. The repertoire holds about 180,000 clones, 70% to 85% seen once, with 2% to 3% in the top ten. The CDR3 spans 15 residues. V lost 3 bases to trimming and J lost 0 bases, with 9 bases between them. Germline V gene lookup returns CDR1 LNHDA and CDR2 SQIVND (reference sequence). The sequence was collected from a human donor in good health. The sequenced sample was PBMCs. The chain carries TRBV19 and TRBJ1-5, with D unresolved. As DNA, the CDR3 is TGTGCCAGTAGTATCATTCAGAATAGCAATCAGCCCCAGCATTTT. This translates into CASSIIQNSNQPQHF.